This TCR beta chain was recorded in a study of T-cell memory formation after mild COVID-19. TCRdb itself ran the 5' RACE reads through MiXCR, one entry per CDR3 protein. The repertoire has roughly 68,000 distinct CDR3 sequences, roughly 17% of them found once; the top ten carry roughly 33%. The CDR3 contains 15 residues. Unmatched junction bases numbered 10, after V lost 7 bases and J lost 5 bases. Germline values: CDR1 MNHEY, CDR2 SVGAGI. Sequenced material: PBMCs or a T cell subset sorted from them (not recorded which). This sequence joins TRBV6-5 and TRBJ2-2; TRBD2 matches at 7 bases. The sequence was obtained from an adult woman who had mild COVID-19 (a few samples of this study predate the infection). Cell type and time point are not known. Written as DNA, the CDR3 is TGTGCCAGCACCCCGATCGGGGAGGGAACCGGGGAGCTGTTTTTT. Translation gives CASTPIGEGTGELFF.